Listed here are 32 T cell receptor beta chains from one sample, sequenced in a study of T-cell reconstitution after alpha-beta-depleted transplantation in children. The TCRbeta library was prepared with unique molecular identifiers. TCRdb analysed the PCR reads with MiXCR anew, one entry per CDR3 protein. The sample holds fewer than 750,000 distinct CDR3 sequences; 27% are singletons and the top ten take around a third. Here the sequenced sample was PBMCs, taken before TCRalphabeta/CD19-depleted stem cell transplant. The source is a boy in the first two years of life with Wiskott-Aldrich syndrome, due to receive a stem cell transplant.

The chain joins TRBV6-2 or TRBV6-3 to TRBJ2-1; 15 nucleotides align to TRBD2. Losses at the gene ends were 5 bases for V and 2 bases for J; bases not matched to a gene: 13. CDR1 and CDR2 (germline): MNHEY, SVGEGT. CDR3 length: 20 amino acids. The CDR3 DNA reads as TGTGCCAGCAGTCACACCGGGACTAGCGGGAGGCCCTTCACCTACAATGAGCAGTTCTTC. As protein: CASSHTGTSGRPFTYNEQFF.

This chain uses TRBV23-1 with TRBJ2-5, with D tentatively TRBD1 (6 bases). TRBV23-1 is given ORF status, its function remaining uncertain. The CDR3 sequence is 17 residues long. V was pared by 0 bases and J by 9 bases, with 23 bases between. The CDR3 DNA is TGCGCCAGCAGTCAATCTAAATTTCGACAGGCGCACGGGGCCCAGTACTTC. It translates to CASSQSKFRQAHGAQYF.

The V and J genes are TRBV24-1 and TRBJ2-1, with D maybe TRBD2 (6 bases). Germline lookup yields CDR1 KGHDR and CDR2 SFDVKD. V lost 3 bases and J lost 8, with 19 bases in between. The CDR3 runs to 16 residues. The CDR3 nucleotides read TGTGCCACCAGTGATGGGCCGAGCCAGGGAGGAGATGAGCAGTTCTTC. This translates into CATSDGPSQGGDEQFF.

The chain employs TRBV3-1 and TRBJ2-3; D is possibly TRBD2 (7 bases). CDR1 LGHDT and CDR2 YNNKEL come from the germline V gene (reference sequence). The CDR3 spans 15 residues. V was trimmed by 4 bases and J by 6 bases, leaving 17 bases between them. In DNA, the CDR3 is TGTGCCAGCAGCCGCAAGGGGGGGCCAGGGGATACGCAGTATTTT. It codes for CASSRKGGPGDTQYF.

The genes are TRBV5-1 and TRBJ2-1; 10 bases fit TRBD2. The CDR3 is 16 amino acids. The germline CDR1 and CDR2 sequences are SGHRS and YFSETQ. With 2 bases clipped from V and 1 base from J, the junction kept 3 bases outside the gene matches. CDR3 sequence reads: CASSFGLADSYNEQFF. DNA for the CDR3: TGCGCCAGCAGCTTTGGACTAGCGGATTCCTACAATGAGCAGTTCTTC.

Only one count was recorded for this clonotype. The CDR3 DNA is TGTGCCAGCAGCCAACCCGGACAGGACTATGGCTACACCTTC. Protein product: CASSQPGQDYGYTF. The chain has TRBV3-1 and TRBJ1-2; 7 positions agree with TRBD1. Germline CDR1 and CDR2: LGHDT and YNNKEL (reference sequence). Trimming removed 2 bases from V and 3 bases from J; junction bases left unmatched: 3. This CDR3 comprises 14 residues.

The rearrangement links TRBV2 to TRBJ2-5; 12 positions agree with TRBD2. The CDR3 loop spans 17 amino acids. Germline values: CDR1 SNHLY, CDR2 FYNNEI. V gave up 0 bases and J gave up 5 bases; unmatched junction bases: 7. The CDR3 DNA reads TGTGCCAGCAGTGAAGCGAGACTAGCGGGAGTCGGGGAGACCCAGTACTTC. Translated, it gives CASSEARLAGVGETQYF.

The rearrangement links TRBV11-2 to TRBJ1-4; weak D call: TRBD1 (5 bases). The CDR3 length is 15 residues. The germline V gene has CDR1 SGHAT and CDR2 FQNNGV. V gave up 5 bases and J gave up 8 bases, with 18 bases separating them. CDR3 coding DNA: TGTGCCAGCAGCAGACGACCTCGGGGGGAAGAAAAACTGTTTTTT. Amino acids: CASSRRPRGEEKLFF. Drawing the rest from reference TRBV11-2 and TRBJ1-4, the complete variable domain is EAGVAQSPRYKIIEKRQSVAFWCNPISGHATLYWYQQILGQGPKLLIQFQNNGVVDDSQLPKDRFSAERLKGVDSTLKIQPAKLEDSAVYLCASSRRPRGEEKLFFGSGTQLSVL.

The chain links TRBV5-1 to TRBJ2-3, with a possible D match to TRBD1 (7 bases). V was trimmed by 5 bases and J by 6 bases, leaving 19 bases between them. The CDR3 length is 15 residues. The V gene's germline CDR1 is SGHRS and CDR2 YFSETQ. CDR3 DNA: TGCGCCAGCAGTTCACAACAGGGGAGGTTGGATACGCAGTATTTT. Protein product: CASSSQQGRLDTQYF.

This clonotype was seen a handful of times. This chain joins TRBV5-1 and TRBJ1-1; 7 bases align to TRBD1. This CDR3 region has 14 residues. Losses at the gene ends were 5 bases for V and 6 bases for J; bases not matched to a gene: 10. CDR1 and CDR2 from the germline V gene are SGHRS and YFSETQ. The CDR3 spells CASSPDRAIAEAFF. CDR3 bases: TGCGCCAGCAGTCCCGACAGGGCCATCGCTGAAGCTTTCTTT.

V and J are TRBV29-1 and TRBJ1-6; D not resolved. Trimming left V 4 bases short and J 7 bases short, with 8 bases between. The CDR3 length is 12 residues. Germline assignment: CDR1 SQVTM and CDR2 ANQGSEA. The CDR3 region is CSVGVGNSPLHF. The CDR3 nucleotides read TGCAGCGTTGGCGTGGGGAATTCACCCCTCCACTTT.

The sample holds a few counts of this clonotype. The V call is TRBV4-2, the J call TRBJ1-1, with unresolved D. Trimming pared 0 bases from V and 0 bases from J, leaving 11 bases between. The germline CDR1 and CDR2 sequences are LGHNA and YNFKEQ. The CDR3 extends over 16 amino acids. This chain's CDR3 is CASSQEEGSMNTEAFF. CDR3 sequence (DNA): TGTGCCAGCAGCCAAGAGGAAGGCAGCATGAACACTGAAGCTTTCTTT.

The chain recombines TRBV20-1 with TRBJ2-7; TRBD2 matches at 11 bases. Germline V gene sequence: CDR1 DFQATT, CDR2 SNEGSKA (reference sequence). This CDR3 has 14 residues. The CDR3 DNA is TGCCAAGCTAGCGGGAGGCGACTTTCCTACGAGCAGTACTTC. Its protein product is CQASGRRLSYEQYF.

The chain couples TRBV24-1 to TRBJ2-1; TRBD1 matches 9 bases. Germline V gene lookup returns CDR1 KGHDR and CDR2 SFDVKD. The CDR3 contains 15 residues. Trimming at V came to 3 bases and at J to 8 bases, leaving 7 bases not matched to a gene. The CDR3: CATSDTLRDRDEQFF. The CDR3 nucleotides are TGTGCCACCAGTGATACCCTTAGGGACAGGGATGAGCAGTTCTTC.

V usage is TRBV20-1 and J usage is TRBJ2-7, with 9 bases fitting TRBD2. CDR1 DFQATT and CDR2 SNEGSKA come from the germline V gene (reference sequence). This CDR3 is built from 14 residues. V dropped 6 bases and J dropped 1; count of bases not matched to a gene: 7. The CDR3 DNA is TGCAGTGCGACCGGGACTAGCAGATCCTACGAGCAGTACTTC. It codes for CSATGTSRSYEQYF.

The chain links TRBV2 to TRBJ1-1; a weak D match, TRBD1 (5 bases). Trimming removed 4 bases at V and 3 bases at J, with 9 bases between. Germline CDR1 SNHLY, CDR2 FYNNEI. There are 13 residues in the CDR3. The CDR3 bases are TGTGCCAGCAGTGTTGGGGGTTACACTGAAGCTTTCTTT. Protein product: CASSVGGYTEAFF.

This clonotype has a handful of counts. V is TRBV18 and J is TRBJ2-3; D might be TRBD2 (5 bases). Looked up from germline, CDR1 is KGHSH and CDR2 is LQKENI. CDR3 length: 12 amino acids. The V end was cut by 3 bases, the J end by 9 bases, with 10 bases between. CDR3 bases: TGTGCCAGCTCACCTAGACTAAACACGCAGTATTTT. Amino acids: CASSPRLNTQYF. The full variable domain, completed using reference TRBV18 and TRBJ2-3, is NAGVMQNPRHLVRRRGQEARLRCSPMKGHSHVYWYRQLPEEGLKFMVYLQKENIIDESGMPKERFSAEFPKEGPSILRIQQVVRGDSAAYFCASSPRLNTQYFGPGTRLTVL.

The chain combines TRBV12-3 or TRBV12-4 with TRBJ1-1, with a possible D match to TRBD1 (5 bases). Trimming shortened V by 3 bases and J by 1 base, and 18 bases separated the two germline ends. The CDR3 is made up of 17 amino acids. The CDR3 spells CASSFRGLPLPNTEAFF. CDR3 in DNA: TGTGCCAGCAGTTTCCGGGGGTTGCCTCTGCCGAACACTGAAGCTTTCTTT.

This chain uses TRBV20-1 with TRBJ2-3; the match to TRBD2 covers 7 bases. The CDR3 consists of 14 residues. The trim removed 5 bases at V and 0 bases at J, leaving 5 bases unmatched. CDR1 and CDR2 from the germline V gene are DFQATT and SNEGSKA (reference sequence). In DNA form, the CDR3 reads TGCAGTGCTTCTAGCGGAGCAAGCACAGATACGCAGTATTTT. This sequence encodes CSASSGASTDTQYF.

V and J are TRBV6-5 and TRBJ1-1; no clear D. The V gene's germline CDR1 is MNHEY and CDR2 SVGAGI. Trimming cost V 0 bases and J 3 bases, with 8 bases left between them. The CDR3 totals 14 residues. The CDR3 sequence is CASSYSRRDTEAFF. The CDR3 DNA reads TGTGCCAGCAGTTACTCCAGGCGGGACACTGAAGCTTTCTTT.

Only one count was recorded for this clonotype. Germline is not matched at one junction end, which may reflect a read error. The chain couples TRBV14 to TRBJ1-2; the D is unclear. Germline-derived CDR1 and CDR2 are SGHDN and FVKESK. This CDR3 comprises 11 residues. The CDR3 region is CASSQTNGDTF. The CDR3, as DNA: TGTGCCAGCAGCCAAACCAATGGCGACACCTTC. Complete variable domain (other parts from reference TRBV14 and TRBJ1-2): EAGVTQFPSHSVIEKGQTVTLRCDPISGHDNLYWYRRVMGKEIKFLLHFVKESKQDESGMPNNRFLAERTGGTYSTLKVQPAELEDSGVYFCASSQTNGDTFGSGTRLTVV.

The chain recombines TRBV11-2 with TRBJ1-5, with no clear D. CDR1 is SGHAT and CDR2 is FQNNGV in the germline V gene. This CDR3 spans 15 amino acids. The germline V and J ends were trimmed by 1 base and 2 bases, with 9 bases remaining between them. The CDR3 spells CASSLGWTGNQPQHF. As DNA, the CDR3 is TGTGCCAGCAGCTTAGGGTGGACCGGCAATCAGCCCCAGCATTTT.

The V call is TRBV20-1, the J call TRBJ2-5; 8 positions agree with TRBD2. There are 17 residues in the CDR3. Trimming removed 4 bases from V and 4 bases from J; junction bases left unmatched: 17. Germline V gene data show CDR1 as DFQATT and CDR2 as SNEGSKA (reference sequence). The CDR3 reads CSATPRSGSNPRETQYF. The CDR3 DNA sequence: TGCAGTGCTACCCCTAGAAGCGGGAGTAACCCCAGAGAGACCCAGTACTTC.

CDR3 coding DNA: TGCAGTGCTAGAGGGATATATGGCTACACCTTC. It is translated as CSARGIYGYTF. V is TRBV20-1 and J is TRBJ1-2; no firm D call. The CDR3 is 11 amino acids. Per the germline V gene, CDR1 is DFQATT and CDR2 is SNEGSKA (reference sequence). The ends were cut back, 1 base at V and 5 bases at J, with 5 bases in the middle.

This clonotype came up a few times. V is TRBV29-1 and J is TRBJ1-1, with a tentative D call TRBD1 (5 bases). Trimming stripped 7 bases from V and 5 bases from J, with 11 bases between. CDR3 length equals 11 residues. Germline assignment: CDR1 SQVTM and CDR2 ANQGSEA. The chain's CDR3 is CSGQRGTEAFF. CDR3 DNA sequence: TGCAGCGGACAGCGCGGGACTGAAGCTTTCTTT.

The rearrangement uses TRBV5-1 and TRBJ2-7; possibly TRBD1 or TRBD2 for D (5 bases each). The V gene lost 3 bases and the J gene lost 3 bases, with 13 bases spanning the gap. The CDR3 consists of 14 residues. The V gene's germline CDR1 is SGHRS and CDR2 YFSETQ. Written as DNA, the CDR3 is TGCGCCAGCAGCTCTCTCGGGGCCGACTACGAGCAGTACTTC. Translation gives CASSSLGADYEQYF.

The genes are TRBV5-4 and TRBJ1-2, with 7 bases that match TRBD1. Trimming removed 0 bases from V and 2 bases from J; junction bases left unmatched: 1. Germline-derived CDR1 and CDR2 are SGHNT and YYREEE (reference sequence). The CDR3 is 14 amino acids. CDR3 in DNA: TGTGCCAGCAGCTTGGAGGGACAGAACTATGGCTACACCTTC. Its translation: CASSLEGQNYGYTF. Drawing the rest from reference TRBV5-4 and TRBJ1-2, the complete variable domain is ETGVTQSPTHLIKTRGQQVTLRCSSQSGHNTVSWYQQALGQGPQFIFQYYREEENGRGNFPPRFSGLQFPNYSSELNVNALELDDSALYLCASSLEGQNYGYTFGSGTRLTVV.

This CDR3 reads CASSQEPAVTGELFF. CDR3 bases: TGTGCCAGCAGCCAGGAACCAGCGGTCACCGGGGAGCTGTTTTTT. This chain links TRBV5-5 with TRBJ2-2, with D maybe TRBD2 (5 bases). The V and J ends lost 4 bases and 4 bases respectively, with 14 bases between them. The CDR3 loop spans 15 amino acids. CDR1 is SGHKS, CDR2 YYEKEE, per germline (reference sequence).

The chain uses TRBV7-2 and TRBJ2-4; D remains unclear. The CDR3 totals 14 residues. Trimming removed 5 bases at V and 0 bases at J, with 8 bases between. The V gene's germline CDR1 is SGHTA and CDR2 FQGNSA. This CDR3 is CASSPAGAKNIQYF. Here the CDR3 DNA reads TGTGCCAGCAGCCCCGCCGGAGCCAAAAACATTCAGTACTTC.

There are a few counts of this clonotype. The V call is TRBV5-1, the J call TRBJ2-7; D is ambiguous. V was pared by 0 bases and J by 9 bases, with 7 bases between. This CDR3 is built from 11 residues. Germline assignment: CDR1 SGHRS and CDR2 YFSETQ. The CDR3 DNA reads TGCGCCAGCAGCTTGGAGAGCGTGCAGTACTTC. As protein: CASSLESVQYF.

V usage is TRBV5-1 and J usage is TRBJ2-2; D remains unclear. V lost 4 bases and J 8 bases, leaving 12 bases between the germline ends. CDR3 length: 13 residues. The germline gives CDR1 SGHRS, CDR2 YFSETQ. The chain's CDR3 is CASSPSMRGELFF. In DNA, the CDR3 is TGCGCCAGCAGCCCTTCTATGAGGGGGGAGCTGTTTTTT.

The rearrangement joins TRBV6-5 to TRBJ1-2; TRBD1 agrees at 10 bases. The CDR3 has 15 amino acids. V trimming: 1 base; J trimming: 8 bases; junction bases outside the gene matches: 7. The germline V gene has CDR1 MNHEY and CDR2 SVGAGI. CDR3 bases: TGTGCCAGCAGTTACTACGGGACAGGGGACAGAGGCTACACCTTC. This sequence encodes CASSYYGTGDRGYTF.